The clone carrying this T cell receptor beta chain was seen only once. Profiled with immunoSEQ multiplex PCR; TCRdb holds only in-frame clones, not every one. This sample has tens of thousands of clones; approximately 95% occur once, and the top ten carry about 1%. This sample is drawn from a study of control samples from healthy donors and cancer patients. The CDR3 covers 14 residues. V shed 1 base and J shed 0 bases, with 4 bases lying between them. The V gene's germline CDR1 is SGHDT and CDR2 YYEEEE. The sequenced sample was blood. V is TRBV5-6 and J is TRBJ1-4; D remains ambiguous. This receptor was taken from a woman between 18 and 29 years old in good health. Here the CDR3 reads CASSLLATNEKLFF. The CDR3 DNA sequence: TGTGCCAGCAGCTTGCTGGCAACTAATGAAAAACTGTTTTTT.